This T cell receptor (beta chain) was identified during a study of blood T cell repertoires in COVID-19. Study background: From T cells, B-cell-depleted T cells, or PBMCs came the material, which was cDNA or gDNA.

This clone was picked up one time. Sequenced by immunoSEQ multiplex PCR; TCRdb stores in-frame clones only, minus some. The table shows roughly 260,000 clones, with more than 85% occurring only once. The source material was peripheral blood. This receptor was identified in a person aged 18 to 35 with COVID-19, enrolled during active disease.

The chain's CDR3 is CASSLNTGELFF. The CDR3 DNA is TGTGCCAGCAGCCTGAACACCGGGGAGCTGTTTTTT. This rearrangement joins TRBV5-4 to TRBJ2-2; D remains ambiguous. CDR3 length equals 12 residues. Germline V gene sequence: CDR1 SGHNT, CDR2 YYREEE (reference sequence). Trimming shortened V by 4 bases and J by 1 base, and 2 bases separated the two germline ends.